The clone carrying this T cell receptor (beta chain) was seen ten or more times. What was amplified from RNA transcripts were TCR beta CDR3 regions. Initially, a first-round RT-PCR of the TCR CDR3 employed the HTBI primer set. TCRdb re-analysed the multiplex PCR reads in MiXCR, keeping a single row per CDR3 protein. This sample has 700,000 or so distinct CDR3 sequences, with about 14% found just once. Per germline, CDR1 SEHNR and CDR2 FQNEAQ (reference sequence). CDR3 length: 15 residues. J was trimmed by 2 bases and V by 8 bases; bases with no gene match: 5. This sample is part of a study of T cells in Graves' hyperthyroidism and ophthalmopathy. Study in general: Peripheral blood draws took place at initial diagnosis, ahead of any treatment.

The receptor was derived from a woman in her forties or fifties with Graves' ophthalmopathy. The J gene is TRBJ2-7, the V gene TRBV7-9; 14 nucleotides match TRBD2. The specimen was blood. The CDR3 protein is CASLGTSGSPYEQYF. CDR3 nucleotides: TGTGCCAGCTTGGGGACTAGCGGGAGTCCCTACGAGCAGTACTTC. Supplemented by reference TRBV7-9 and TRBJ2-7, the full variable domain reads DTGVSQNPRHKITKRGQNVTFRCDPISEHNRLYWYRQTLGQGPEFLTYFQNEAQLEKSRLLSDRFSAERPKGSFSTLEIQRTEQGDSAMYLCASLGTSGSPYEQYFGPGTRLTVT.